These T cell receptor beta chains were read from a single sample in a study of T cells in Graves' hyperthyroidism and ophthalmopathy. TCRdb fed the multiplex PCR reads into MiXCR, producing one record per CDR3 protein. Here the sample spans about 400,000 distinct CDR3 sequences, 15% being singletons. The sample comprised blood. These receptors were collected from a woman in her thirties with Graves' hyperthyroidism. The CDR3 runs from the conserved cysteine through the conserved F or W. D genes are given only for firm matches. The size field is filled for only some rows; it gives once, few, many or a size class.

v_call	d_call	clone_size	j_call	cdr3_aa	cdr3_nt
TRBV4-1	NA	NA	TRBJ2-2	CASSQDGTPPGELFF	TGCGCCAGCAGCCAAGACGGGACGCCACCCGGGGAGCTGTTTTTT
TRBV3-1	TRBD2	many	TRBJ2-1	CASSPGGGGEKFF	TGTGCCAGCAGCCCCGGGGGGGGCGGAGAGAAGTTCTTC
TRBV29-1	TRBD2	few	TRBJ2-5	CSVVSSGSQETQYF	TGCAGCGTTGTGTCTAGCGGGAGCCAAGAGACCCAGTACTTC
TRBV30	TRBD1	NA	TRBJ2-6	CAWSRGLGANVLTF	TGTGCCTGGAGTAGGGGGCTTGGGGCCAACGTCCTGACTTTC
TRBV6-5	TRBD1	NA	TRBJ2-5	CASSYRQGWQETQYF	TGTGCCAGCAGTTACAGACAGGGTTGGCAAGAGACCCAGTACTTC
TRBV6-5	NA	few	TRBJ1-3	CASSYSTQGGGNTIYF	TGTGCCAGCAGTTACTCTACACAGGGAGGAGGAAACACCATATATTTT
TRBV20-1	TRBD2	few	TRBJ2-7	CSARDSSGLAYEQYF	TGCAGTGCTAGAGACTCTAGCGGGCTCGCCTACGAGCAGTACTTC
TRBV5-1	NA	many	TRBJ1-1	CASSSDRPEAFF	TGCGCCAGCAGCTCAGACAGGCCTGAAGCTTTCTTT
TRBV5-1	TRBD2	many	TRBJ2-2	CASSLVSGTPGTGELFF	TGCGCCAGCAGCTTGGTTAGCGGGACTCCGGGCACCGGGGAGCTGTTTTTT
TRBV29-1	NA	NA	TRBJ1-1	CSVEGSRGPTEAFF	TGCAGCGTTGAAGGATCCCGGGGGCCCACTGAAGCTTTCTTT
TRBV7-8	NA	many	TRBJ2-6	CASSVTGLDFSGANVLTF	TGTGCCAGCAGCGTGACGGGACTTGACTTCTCTGGGGCCAACGTCCTGACTTTC
TRBV25-1	TRBD2	NA	TRBJ2-1	CASSELVSGNYNEQFF	TGTGCCAGCAGTGAACTGGTTAGCGGGAACTACAATGAGCAGTTCTTC
TRBV20-1	NA	many	TRBJ2-7	CSGLMSYEQYF	TGCAGTGGACTTATGTCCTACGAGCAGTACTTC
TRBV6-1	TRBD1	many	TRBJ2-7	CASRSTGTGSYEQYF	TGTGCCAGCCGTTCGACCGGGACAGGGTCCTACGAGCAGTACTTC
TRBV3-1	TRBD2	NA	TRBJ2-5	CASSHHRGGLGQETQYF	TGTGCCAGCAGCCACCACCGGGGGGGCTTAGGGCAAGAGACCCAGTACTTC
TRBV6-2/TRBV6-3	NA	NA	TRBJ2-3	CASSWTRTTDTQYF	TGTGCCAGCTCATGGACCCGAACCACAGATACGCAGTATTTT
TRBV29-1	TRBD2	NA	TRBJ2-3	CSDLTSGSTDTQYF	TGCAGCGACCTCACTAGCGGGAGCACAGATACGCAGTATTTT
TRBV29-1	TRBD2	NA	TRBJ2-1	CSVQRGSSYNEQFF	TGCAGCGTACAGCGGGGAAGCTCCTACAATGAGCAGTTCTTC
TRBV5-4	NA	NA	TRBJ1-3	CASSLRGSDTIYF	TGTGCCAGCAGCTTGAGAGGATCGGACACCATATATTTT
TRBV28	NA	NA	TRBJ1-2	CASSLREVNNGYTF	TGTGCCAGCAGTTTACGTGAGGTAAATAATGGCTACACCTTC
TRBV18	NA	many	TRBJ1-4	CASSMREDEKLFF	TGTGCCAGCTCAATGCGAGAGGATGAAAAACTGTTTTTT
TRBV24-1	NA	many	TRBJ2-7	CATSDRNAGALGEQYF	TGTGCCACCAGTGACCGTAACGCAGGGGCCCTCGGTGAGCAGTACTTC
TRBV5-1	NA	few	TRBJ2-1	CASSLARLNEQFF	TGCGCCAGCAGCTTGGCCAGGTTGAACGAGCAGTTCTTC
TRBV29-1	TRBD1	NA	TRBJ2-7	CSVTGQGDYEQYF	TGCAGCGTTACGGGACAGGGGGACTACGAGCAGTACTTC
TRBV4-2	TRBD2	few	TRBJ2-3	CASSQETSGKDTQYF	TGTGCCAGCAGCCAAGAAACTAGCGGGAAGGATACGCAGTATTTT
TRBV6-4	NA	NA	TRBJ2-3	CASSDDSTRPTDTQYF	TGTGCCAGCAGTGACGATTCGACTAGACCCACAGATACGCAGTATTTT
TRBV11-2	NA	few	TRBJ1-2	CASSLDGQTGYTF	TGTGCCAGCAGCTTAGATGGGCAGACAGGCTACACCTTC
TRBV5-1	NA	NA	TRBJ1-1	CASSLEVTAEAFF	TGCGCCAGCAGCTTGGAGGTGACGGCTGAAGCTTTCTTT
TRBV5-5	NA	many	TRBJ1-5	CASSLASGGRQPQHF	TGTGCCAGCAGCTTGGCCTCGGGGGGCAGACAGCCCCAGCATTTT
TRBV7-3	TRBD2	NA	TRBJ2-1	CARSSGGSYNEQFF	TGTGCCCGTTCTAGCGGGGGATCCTACAATGAGCAGTTCTTC
TRBV7-2	NA	many	TRBJ2-1	CASSLRVYNEQFF	TGTGCCAGCAGCTTAAGGGTATACAATGAGCAGTTCTTC
TRBV5-6	NA	many	TRBJ2-1	CASSLVLVYNEQFF	TGTGCCAGCAGCTTGGTCCTGGTTTACAATGAGCAGTTCTTC
TRBV24-1	TRBD1	NA	TRBJ2-2	CATSDLGTELNTGELFF	TGTGCCACCAGTGATTTGGGGACAGAACTGAACACCGGGGAGCTGTTTTTT
TRBV7-2	NA	many	TRBJ2-1	CASSLAASIARNEQFF	TGTGCCAGCAGCTTAGCAGCCTCAATAGCAAGGAATGAGCAGTTCTTC
TRBV9	NA	NA	TRBJ2-1	CASSARDSSYNEQFF	TGTGCCAGCAGCGCTCGGGACTCTTCCTACAATGAGCAGTTCTTC
TRBV5-1	TRBD1	NA	TRBJ2-7	CASSLAGQGADEQYF	TGCGCCAGCAGCTTGGCAGGACAGGGGGCAGACGAGCAGTACTTC
TRBV7-9	NA	few	TRBJ1-1	CASSTPGPNTEAFF	TGTGCCAGCAGCACTCCGGGCCCAAACACTGAAGCTTTCTTT
TRBV3-1	TRBD2	NA	TRBJ2-1	CASSQVLLAGYNEQFF	TGTGCCAGCAGCCAAGTCCTGCTAGCGGGCTACAATGAGCAGTTCTTC
TRBV28	TRBD2	many	TRBJ2-3	CASSFPGTSSTDTQYF	TGTGCCAGCAGTTTCCCCGGGACTAGTAGCACAGATACGCAGTATTTT
TRBV6-1	NA	few	TRBJ2-1	CASGDLARGNEQFF	TGTGCCAGCGGGGACTTGGCTAGGGGCAATGAGCAGTTCTTC
TRBV6-1	NA	many	TRBJ1-1	CTTSSNANTEAFF	TGTACCACCTCCTCAAACGCGAACACTGAAGCTTTCTTT
TRBV20-1	NA	many	TRBJ1-1	CSAYRGGPNTEAFF	TGCAGTGCTTACCGGGGGGGGCCGAACACTGAAGCTTTCTTT
TRBV7-2	NA	many	TRBJ2-3	CASSDGNTQYF	TGTGCCAGCAGCGACGGGAATACGCAGTATTTT
TRBV29-1	TRBD1	many	TRBJ2-5	CSVRTGNQETQYF	TGCAGCGTCAGGACAGGCAACCAAGAGACCCAGTACTTC
TRBV4-2	NA	NA	TRBJ1-1	CASSQFRTEAFF	TGTGCCAGCAGCCAATTCCGCACTGAAGCTTTCTTT
TRBV18	TRBD1	many	TRBJ2-1	CASSYDRAVTYNEQFF	TGTGCCAGCTCGTACGACAGGGCGGTTACCTACAATGAGCAGTTCTTC
TRBV7-9	NA	NA	TRBJ2-7	CASSLHGVGEQYF	TGTGCCAGCAGCTTACACGGGGTTGGGGAGCAGTACTTC
TRBV25-1	NA	many	TRBJ1-1	CASSGYTEAFF	TGTGCCAGCAGTGGGTACACTGAAGCTTTCTTT
TRBV5-5	NA	few	TRBJ2-3	CASSFSHSTDTQYF	TGTGCCAGCAGCTTCTCGCATAGCACAGATACGCAGTATTTT
TRBV3-1	NA	many	TRBJ2-7	CASSQGGGYEQYF	TGTGCCAGCAGCCAAGGAGGCGGCTACGAGCAGTACTTC
TRBV4-1	NA	many	TRBJ1-1	CASSQDRYVGGNTEAFF	TGCGCCAGCAGCCAAGATAGATACGTCGGGGGGAACACTGAAGCTTTCTTT
TRBV20-1	TRBD2	NA	TRBJ2-3	CSARGSTSGRTDTQYF	TGCAGTGCTAGAGGGTCGACTAGCGGGAGGACAGATACGCAGTATTTT